These 22 T cell receptor beta chains originate from one sample sequenced in a study of technical replicates of blood from a few donors (dated by TCRdb to 2016 to 2017). The library was produced with the immunoSEQ multiplex PCR assay. Entries here come from immuneACCESS through TCRdb and include only in-frame sequences with V and J called. Some clones fail to appear in such tables; in the studies checked, an unresolved V gene covers under half of the shortfall, and the cause of the remainder is unknown. Recorded for this sample are around 89,000 clones; about 94% of them occurred a single time. The ten largest clonotypes hold about 0.22% of the sample. The sequenced sample consisted of T cells isolated from PBMCs. The receptors stem from a human donor in good health.

The gene calls are TRBV19 and TRBJ1-3, with a possible D match to TRBD1 (6 bases). The ends were cut back, 6 bases at V and 8 bases at J, with 14 bases in the middle. Germline lookup yields CDR1 LNHDA and CDR2 SQIVND (reference sequence). This CDR3 region has 13 residues. The CDR3 sequence is CASSSTGRDTIYF. The CDR3 nucleotides read TGTGCCAGTAGCAGCACAGGGCGGGACACCATATATTTT. Looking up the rest from reference TRBV19 and TRBJ1-3 gives the full variable domain: DGGITQSPKYLFRKEGQNVTLSCEQNLNHDAMYWYRQDPGQGLRLIYYSQIVNDFQKGDIAEGYSVSREKKESFPLTVTSAQKNPTAFYLCASSSTGRDTIYFGEGSWLTVV.

The rearrangement uses TRBV27 and TRBJ1-2; D is undetermined. Germline V gene sequence: CDR1 MNHEY, CDR2 SMNVEV (reference sequence). The ends were cut back, 3 bases at V and 3 bases at J, with 8 bases in the middle. The CDR3 totals 13 residues. CDR3 DNA sequence: TGTGCCAGCAGTTTTGGTGCGGACTATGGCTACACCTTC. Its protein product is CASSFGADYGYTF.

The gene calls are TRBV10-1 and TRBJ1-3; the D gene is possibly TRBD1 (5 bases). Germline V gene lookup returns CDR1 WNHNN and CDR2 SYGVQD (reference sequence). Trimming pared 2 bases from V and 0 bases from J, leaving 11 bases between. The CDR3 has 16 residues. The CDR3 DNA is TGCGCCAGCAGTGAGACTCAGGGCCACTCTGGAAACACCATATATTTT. This sequence encodes CASSETQGHSGNTIYF.

This sequence joins TRBV5-1 and TRBJ2-7; 8 bases match TRBD1. CDR3 length equals 14 residues. Germline V gives CDR1 SGHRS, CDR2 YFSETQ. Germline trimming cut 4 bases from V and 2 bases from J; bases unmatched to any gene: 5. CDR3 bases: TGCGCCAGCAGCACCCAGGGGGCCACCTACGAGCAGTACTTC. Translation: CASSTQGATYEQYF.

This rearrangement joins TRBV2 to TRBJ2-6; no definite D call. Trimming pared 11 bases from V and 4 bases from J, leaving 9 bases between. The CDR3 has 12 amino acids. Germline CDR1 SNHLY, CDR2 FYNNEI. The CDR3 sequence: CAFLLGANVLTF. The CDR3 nucleotides are TGTGCCTTCTTATTAGGGGCCAACGTCCTGACTTTC.

The gene calls are TRBV2 and TRBJ1-1, with D perhaps TRBD1 (6 bases). The ends were cut back, 7 bases at V and 1 base at J, with 13 bases in the middle. This CDR3 has 14 amino acids. CDR1 and CDR2 (germline): SNHLY, FYNNEI. The CDR3 sequence: CASTTTRGNTEAFF. The CDR3 DNA reads as TGTGCCAGCACCACTACCAGGGGGAACACTGAAGCTTTCTTT.

This chain uses TRBV7-4 with TRBJ1-5, with 8 bases matching TRBD1. The germline V gene encodes CDR1 SGHVT and CDR2 SQSDAQ. The CDR3 extends over 17 amino acids. Trimming took 4 bases from V and 7 from J; bases not matched to a gene: 15. The CDR3 protein is CASSSGQGEAPGQPQHF. The CDR3 DNA reads as TGTGCCAGCAGCTCCGGACAGGGAGAGGCTCCGGGACAGCCCCAGCATTTT.

The chain joins TRBV6-1 to TRBJ2-1; the match to TRBD2 covers 8 bases. Germline lookup yields CDR1 MNHNS and CDR2 SASEGT. The CDR3 consists of 14 residues. Germline trimming cut 7 bases from V and 5 bases from J; bases unmatched to any gene: 7. CDR3 amino acids: CASIWAGGDNEQFF. As DNA, the CDR3 is TGTGCCAGCATCTGGGCGGGAGGTGACAATGAGCAGTTCTTC.

The chain is built from TRBV5-8 and TRBJ1-1; D uncertain. Deletions cut 4 bases from V and 1 base from J, with 11 bases between. Germline CDR1 is SGHTS and CDR2 is YDEGEE. There are 14 residues in the CDR3. CDR3 nucleotide sequence: TGTGCCAGCAGCCACAGTACGTCGAACACTGAAGCTTTCTTT. This gives the protein CASSHSTSNTEAFF.

The V gene is TRBV7-9, the J gene TRBJ1-2; D ambiguous. Per the germline V gene, CDR1 is SEHNR and CDR2 is FQNEAQ (reference sequence). The CDR3 is 13 residues long. V shed 4 bases and J shed 5 bases, with 11 bases lying between them. The CDR3 protein is CASSSRTAYGYTF. As DNA, the CDR3 is TGTGCCAGCAGCTCACGAACAGCATATGGCTACACCTTC.

The chain couples TRBV27 to TRBJ2-7; D not resolved. CDR3 length: 13 amino acids. V was clipped by 3 bases and J by 5 bases, with 11 bases between them. The germline V gene encodes CDR1 MNHEY and CDR2 SMNVEV (reference sequence). CDR3 residues: CASSFSPKNEQYF. CDR3 DNA: TGTGCCAGCAGTTTTTCCCCTAAGAACGAGCAGTACTTC.

V is TRBV11-3 and J is TRBJ1-2; no reliable D call. CDR1 and CDR2 (germline): SGHNT, YENEEA. The CDR3 has 13 residues. V was cut by 1 base and J by 3 bases, with 6 bases left in between. CDR3 region: CASSLASDYGYTF. The CDR3 nucleotides read TGTGCCAGCAGCTTAGCCAGTGACTATGGCTACACCTTC.

The rearrangement joins TRBV20-1 to TRBJ1-1, with a possible D match to TRBD1 (5 bases). Trimming removed 6 bases from V and 6 bases from J, with 11 bases in between. CDR1 is DFQATT and CDR2 is SNEGSKA in the germline V gene (reference sequence). This CDR3 contains 11 residues. In nucleotides, the CDR3 is TGCAGTGCGAAACAGGCCCCTGAAGCTTTCTTT. Translated: CSAKQAPEAFF.

The V gene is TRBV28, the J gene TRBJ2-2, with D tentatively TRBD1 (6 bases). This CDR3 has 14 residues. Germline assignment: CDR1 MDHEN and CDR2 SYDVKM. V gave up 3 bases and J gave up 6 bases, with 11 bases separating them. Here the CDR3 DNA reads TGTGCCAGCAGTTTGAGGGGGTATGCCGGGGAGCTGTTTTTT. Its translation: CASSLRGYAGELFF.

V usage is TRBV5-8 and J usage is TRBJ2-3; D is unclear. Germline CDR1 SGHTS, CDR2 YDEGEE. V lost 4 bases to trimming and J lost 11 bases, with 14 bases between them. The CDR3 runs 12 residues. The chain's CDR3 is CASSPGLVWQYF. As DNA, the CDR3 is TGTGCCAGCAGCCCAGGATTAGTATGGCAGTATTTT. The variable domain in full, with the rest retrieved from reference TRBV5-8 and TRBJ2-3, is EAGVTQSPTHLIKTRGQQATLRCSPISGHTSVYWYQQALGLGLQFLLWYDEGEERNRGNFPPRFSGRQFPNYSSELNVNALELEDSALYLCASSPGLVWQYFGPGTRLTVL.

This chain uses TRBV5-1 with TRBJ2-7; 9 bases are shared with TRBD1. With V trimmed by 1 base and J by 6 bases, 8 bases remained unmatched. The germline V gene encodes CDR1 SGHRS and CDR2 YFSETQ. The CDR3 is 15 residues long. The CDR3 here is CASSLTGGPVTEQYF. CDR3 DNA: TGCGCCAGCAGCTTGACAGGGGGCCCCGTGACCGAGCAGTACTTC.

The rearrangement links TRBV6-5 to TRBJ1-1, with 7 bases fitting TRBD1. V lost 7 bases, J lost 6 bases, and 8 bases stayed unmatched. Germline loops: CDR1 MNHEY, CDR2 SVGAGI. This CDR3 spans 13 amino acids. The CDR3 DNA sequence: TGTGCCAGCATCTCCGGGACAGCGCCTGAAGCTTTCTTT. It translates to CASISGTAPEAFF.

The V gene is TRBV19, the J gene TRBJ2-7, with 9 bases that match TRBD1. V trimming: 3 bases; J trimming: 4 bases; junction bases outside the gene matches: 7. This CDR3 has 15 amino acids. Germline-derived CDR1 and CDR2 are LNHDA and SQIVND (reference sequence). The chain's CDR3 is CASSIGTGGGYEQYF. CDR3 DNA sequence: TGTGCCAGTAGTATTGGTACAGGGGGCGGGTACGAGCAGTACTTC.

This chain connects TRBV29-1 to TRBJ2-1, with 7 bases that match TRBD1. Trimming removed 6 bases from V and 3 bases from J; junction bases left unmatched: 8. The CDR3 spans 14 residues. CDR1 and CDR2 from the germline V gene are SQVTM and ANQGSEA. The CDR3 nucleotides read TGCAGCGTGGGGACGGGACAGAACTACAATGAGCAGTTCTTC. Translation gives CSVGTGQNYNEQFF.

The DNA of the CDR3 is TGTGCCACCGAAGTAGCGGGTGGGTCCAAAAACATTCAGTACTTC. Its protein is CATEVAGGSKNIQYF. The chain has TRBV28 and TRBJ2-4, with 7 bases matching TRBD2. The CDR3 sequence is 15 residues long. CDR1 is MDHEN, CDR2 SYDVKM, per germline. The V gene end was trimmed by 10 bases and the J gene end by 2 bases; junction bases not matched to a gene: 11.

Concerning this clone itself: The sample has other DNA sequences that encode this CDR3 too. V gene TRBV5-1 combines with J gene TRBJ2-3, with D possibly being TRBD1 (5 bases). Trimming took 0 bases from V and 3 from J, leaving 8 bases between them. CDR1 and CDR2 (germline): SGHRS, YFSETQ. CDR3 length equals 14 residues. The CDR3 here is CASSLAQGTDTQYF. CDR3 bases: TGCGCCAGCAGCTTGGCCCAGGGAACAGATACGCAGTATTTT.

The chain carries TRBV15 and TRBJ2-2; the D is unclear. The CDR3 is 13 amino acids. V was cut by 1 base and J by 8 bases, with 8 bases left in between. Germline CDR1 is LNHNV and CDR2 is YYDKDF (reference sequence). DNA for the CDR3: TGTGCCACCAGCAGAGGAATCCTAGGGGAGCTGTTTTTT. Amino acids: CATSRGILGELFF.